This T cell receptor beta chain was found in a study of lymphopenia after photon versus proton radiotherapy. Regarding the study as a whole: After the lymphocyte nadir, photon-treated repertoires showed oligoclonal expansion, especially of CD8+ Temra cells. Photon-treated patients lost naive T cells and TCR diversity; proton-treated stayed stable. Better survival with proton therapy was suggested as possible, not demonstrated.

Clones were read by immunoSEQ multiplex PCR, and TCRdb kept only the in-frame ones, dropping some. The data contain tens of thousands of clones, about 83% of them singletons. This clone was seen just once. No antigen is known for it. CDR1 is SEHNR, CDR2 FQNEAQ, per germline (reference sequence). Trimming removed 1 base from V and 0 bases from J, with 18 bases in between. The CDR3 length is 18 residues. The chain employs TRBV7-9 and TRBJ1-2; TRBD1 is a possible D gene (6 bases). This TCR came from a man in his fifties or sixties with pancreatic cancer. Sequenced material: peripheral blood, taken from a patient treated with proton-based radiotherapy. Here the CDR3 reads CASSLEVRGPNANYGYTF. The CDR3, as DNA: TGTGCCAGCAGCTTAGAGGTCAGGGGACCAAACGCTAACTATGGCTACACCTTC.